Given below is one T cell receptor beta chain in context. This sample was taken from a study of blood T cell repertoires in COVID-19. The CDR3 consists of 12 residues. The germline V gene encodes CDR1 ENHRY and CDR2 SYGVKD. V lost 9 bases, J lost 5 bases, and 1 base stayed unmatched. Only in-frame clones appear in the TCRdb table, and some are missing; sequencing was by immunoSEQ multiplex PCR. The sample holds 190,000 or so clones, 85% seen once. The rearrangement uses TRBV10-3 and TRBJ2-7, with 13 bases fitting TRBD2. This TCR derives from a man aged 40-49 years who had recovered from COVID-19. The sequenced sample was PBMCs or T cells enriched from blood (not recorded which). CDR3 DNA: TGTGCCATTGGACTAGCGGGAGACGAGCAGTACTTC. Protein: CAIGLAGDEQYF.